What follows are 6 T cell receptor beta chains derived from one specimen sequenced in a study of shared clonotypes between healthy human individuals. Only in-frame clones appear in the TCRdb table, and some are missing; sequencing was by immunoSEQ multiplex PCR. The data contain 2 million to 2.5 million clones, approximately 96% of them singletons. The sample consisted of naive CD4+ T cells sorted from blood. Subset specified: CD45RA+ positively selected. The receptor source for this set is a man younger than 35 in good health.

The V call is TRBV5-1, the J call TRBJ2-3; possibly TRBD1 for D (6 bases). V was shortened by 5 bases and J by 5 bases, with 6 bases between the two germline ends. Looked up from germline, CDR1 is SGHRS and CDR2 is YFSETQ. The CDR3 is made up of 11 amino acids. The chain's CDR3 is CASRGGDTQYF. The CDR3 DNA follows: TGCGCCAGCAGAGGGGGAGATACGCAGTATTTT.

The chain employs TRBV28 and TRBJ2-7; D uncertain. Trimming removed 7 bases from V and 3 bases from J, with 16 bases in between. The germline V gene encodes CDR1 MDHEN and CDR2 SYDVKM. This CDR3 spans 14 amino acids. The CDR3 here is CASNVRVRGYEQYF. The CDR3 nucleotides read TGTGCCAGCAATGTAAGGGTGAGAGGCTACGAGCAGTACTTC.

The genes are TRBV11-2 and TRBJ1-1; tentatively, D is TRBD1 (5 bases). The V end was cut by 3 bases, the J end by 5 bases, with 13 bases between. This CDR3 spans 14 amino acids. Germline loops: CDR1 SGHAT, CDR2 FQNNGV. CDR3 loop: CASSFAGKATEAFF. The CDR3 DNA reads as TGTGCCAGCAGCTTCGCAGGGAAGGCGACTGAAGCTTTCTTT.

The count of this clone is one. The chain employs TRBV19 and TRBJ2-1; D is uncertain. Germline assignment: CDR1 LNHDA and CDR2 SQIVND (reference sequence). Trimming stripped 7 bases from V and 6 bases from J, with 16 bases between. This CDR3 comprises 14 residues. CDR3 DNA: TGTGCCAGTACCTCTGACATATACCCCAATGAGCAGTTCTTC. Protein sequence: CASTSDIYPNEQFF.

The chain has TRBV9 and TRBJ2-5; 7 bases map to TRBD1. The CDR3 runs to 15 residues. After removal of 4 bases from V and 2 bases from J, the junction contained 8 bases not matched to a gene. Germline V gene data show CDR1 as SGDLS and CDR2 as YYNGEE. CDR3 region: CASSHYPGQQETQYF. The CDR3 DNA follows: TGTGCCAGCAGCCACTATCCGGGACAGCAAGAGACCCAGTACTTC.

The chain combines TRBV5-4 with TRBJ1-1; 10 positions match TRBD1. With V trimmed by 6 bases and J by 3 bases, 5 bases remained unmatched. The CDR3 totals 14 residues. Germline V CDR1 and CDR2: SGHNT, YYREEE (reference sequence). The CDR3 loop is CASNWDRGDTEAFF. The CDR3, as DNA: TGTGCCAGCAATTGGGACAGGGGTGACACTGAAGCTTTCTTT.